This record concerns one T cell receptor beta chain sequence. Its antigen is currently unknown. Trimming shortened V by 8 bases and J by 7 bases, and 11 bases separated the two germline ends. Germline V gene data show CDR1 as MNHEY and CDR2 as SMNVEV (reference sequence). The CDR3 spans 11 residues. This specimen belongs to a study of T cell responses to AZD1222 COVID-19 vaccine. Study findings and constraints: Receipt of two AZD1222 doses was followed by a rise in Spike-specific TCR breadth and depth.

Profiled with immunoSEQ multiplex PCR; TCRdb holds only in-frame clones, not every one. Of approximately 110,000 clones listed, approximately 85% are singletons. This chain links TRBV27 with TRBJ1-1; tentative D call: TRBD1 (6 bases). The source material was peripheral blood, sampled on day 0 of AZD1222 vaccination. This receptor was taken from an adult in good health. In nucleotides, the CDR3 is TGTGCCAGCGGGGGCAGGGTTGAAGCTTTCTTT. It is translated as CASGGRVEAFF.